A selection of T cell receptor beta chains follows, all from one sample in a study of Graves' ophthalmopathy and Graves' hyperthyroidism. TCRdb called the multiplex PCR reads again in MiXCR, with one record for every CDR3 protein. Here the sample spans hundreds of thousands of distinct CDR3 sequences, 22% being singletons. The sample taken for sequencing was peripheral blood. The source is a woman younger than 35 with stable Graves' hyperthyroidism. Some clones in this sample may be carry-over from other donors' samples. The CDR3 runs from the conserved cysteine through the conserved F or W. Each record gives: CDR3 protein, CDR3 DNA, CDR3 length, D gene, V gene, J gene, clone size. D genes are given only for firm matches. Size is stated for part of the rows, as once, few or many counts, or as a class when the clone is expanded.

CDR3 protein: CASSSREKASYEQYF
CDR3 DNA: TGTGCCAGCAGCTCGCGGGAGAAGGCCTCCTACGAGCAGTACTTC
CDR3 length: 15
D gene: TRBD2
V gene: TRBV7-2
J gene: TRBJ2-7
clone size: many

CDR3 protein: CASSGGGGTEAFF
CDR3 DNA: TGTGCCAGCAGTGGGGGGGGAGGCACTGAAGCTTTCTTT
CDR3 length: 13
D gene: NA
V gene: TRBV6-1
J gene: TRBJ1-1
clone size: many

CDR3 protein: CASSEYPGLIQETQYF
CDR3 DNA: TGTGCCAGCAGTGAATACCCCGGTCTGATCCAAGAGACCCAGTACTTC
CDR3 length: 16
D gene: NA
V gene: TRBV25-1
J gene: TRBJ2-5
clone size: many

CDR3 protein: CASSSQIRETQYF
CDR3 DNA: TGTGCCAGCAGTTCACAGATTAGAGAGACCCAGTACTTC
CDR3 length: 13
D gene: NA
V gene: TRBV27
J gene: TRBJ2-5
clone size: many

CDR3 protein: CSVPRFRDTEAFF
CDR3 DNA: TGCAGCGTGCCCAGGTTCCGAGACACTGAAGCTTTCTTT
CDR3 length: 13
D gene: NA
V gene: TRBV29-1
J gene: TRBJ1-1
clone size: NA

CDR3 protein: CASSEAWRGGNQPQHF
CDR3 DNA: TGTGCCAGCAGTGAAGCATGGCGGGGCGGCAATCAGCCCCAGCATTTT
CDR3 length: 16
D gene: NA
V gene: TRBV6-1
J gene: TRBJ1-5
clone size: few

CDR3 protein: CASSYSQGYGINTEAFF
CDR3 DNA: TGTGCCAGCAGTTACTCGCAGGGGTACGGCATCAACACTGAAGCTTTCTTT
CDR3 length: 17
D gene: NA
V gene: TRBV6-5
J gene: TRBJ1-1
clone size: NA

CDR3 protein: CASSGTGTPFTEAFF
CDR3 DNA: TGTGCCAGCAGTGGGACAGGGACCCCTTTCACTGAAGCTTTCTTT
CDR3 length: 15
D gene: TRBD1
V gene: TRBV2
J gene: TRBJ1-1
clone size: many

CDR3 protein: CASSQGRRGSYEQYF
CDR3 DNA: TGTGCCAGCAGCCAAGGGCGAAGGGGTTCCTACGAGCAGTACTTC
CDR3 length: 15
D gene: NA
V gene: TRBV14
J gene: TRBJ2-7
clone size: many

CDR3 protein: CASSFLKEQYF
CDR3 DNA: TGCGCCAGCAGCTTCTTAAAAGAGCAGTACTTC
CDR3 length: 11
D gene: NA
V gene: TRBV5-1
J gene: TRBJ2-7
clone size: many

CDR3 protein: CASSQERNRVYEQYF
CDR3 DNA: TGTGCCAGCAGCCAAGAACGGAACAGAGTCTACGAGCAGTACTTC
CDR3 length: 15
D gene: NA
V gene: TRBV14
J gene: TRBJ2-7
clone size: many

CDR3 protein: CSVELGVSEQYF
CDR3 DNA: TGCAGCGTTGAACTTGGGGTAAGCGAGCAGTACTTC
CDR3 length: 12
D gene: NA
V gene: TRBV29-1
J gene: TRBJ2-7
clone size: NA

CDR3 protein: CASSLLAGTDIQETQYF
CDR3 DNA: TGTGCCAGCAGTTTACTGGCAGGCACAGATATCCAAGAGACCCAGTACTTC
CDR3 length: 17
D gene: NA
V gene: TRBV27
J gene: TRBJ2-5
clone size: NA

CDR3 protein: CASGYQGSILVYTF
CDR3 DNA: TGTGCCAGCGGATACCAGGGATCCATTCTGGTCTACACCTTC
CDR3 length: 14
D gene: NA
V gene: TRBV27
J gene: TRBJ1-2
clone size: NA

CDR3 protein: CASRPGTDYEQYF
CDR3 DNA: TGTGCCAGCAGGCCCGGGACAGACTACGAGCAGTACTTC
CDR3 length: 13
D gene: TRBD1
V gene: TRBV12-3/TRBV12-4
J gene: TRBJ2-7
clone size: many

CDR3 protein: CSAPGRGSTEAFF
CDR3 DNA: TGCAGCGCCCCAGGGAGGGGAAGCACTGAAGCTTTCTTT
CDR3 length: 13
D gene: NA
V gene: TRBV29-1
J gene: TRBJ1-1
clone size: many

CDR3 protein: CASSLYQDSNQPQHF
CDR3 DNA: TGTGCCAGCAGCTTATATCAGGATAGCAATCAGCCCCAGCATTTT
CDR3 length: 15
D gene: NA
V gene: TRBV11-2
J gene: TRBJ1-5
clone size: many

CDR3 protein: CASSEVPGKVNYGYTF
CDR3 DNA: TGTGCCAGCAGTGAAGTCCCGGGAAAAGTGAACTATGGCTACACCTTC
CDR3 length: 16
D gene: NA
V gene: TRBV2
J gene: TRBJ1-2
clone size: NA

CDR3 protein: CSARDGGVDYEYF
CDR3 DNA: TGCAGTGCTAGAGATGGGGGCGTAGACTACGAGTACTTC
CDR3 length: 13
D gene: NA
V gene: TRBV20-1
J gene: TRBJ2-7
clone size: few

CDR3 protein: CASSLSTIPTQYGYTF
CDR3 DNA: TGCGCCAGCAGCTTGTCCACTATTCCAACCCAATATGGCTACACCTTC
CDR3 length: 16
D gene: NA
V gene: TRBV5-1
J gene: TRBJ1-2
clone size: many

CDR3 protein: CASSPLLREQYF
CDR3 DNA: TGTGCCAGCAGTCCCCTTTTGCGCGAGCAGTACTTC
CDR3 length: 12
D gene: NA
V gene: TRBV6-1
J gene: TRBJ2-7
clone size: many

CDR3 protein: CASSPGTARDYEQYF
CDR3 DNA: TGTGCCAGCAGCCCCGGGACAGCCCGGGATTACGAGCAGTACTTC
CDR3 length: 15
D gene: TRBD1
V gene: TRBV6-1
J gene: TRBJ2-7
clone size: many

CDR3 protein: CSAPGMNTGELFF
CDR3 DNA: TGCAGTGCTCCCGGGATGAACACCGGGGAGCTGTTTTTT
CDR3 length: 13
D gene: NA
V gene: TRBV20-1
J gene: TRBJ2-2
clone size: few

CDR3 protein: CASSPVGADYEQYF
CDR3 DNA: TGTGCCAGCAGCCCAGTTGGAGCCGACTACGAGCAGTACTTC
CDR3 length: 14
D gene: NA
V gene: TRBV14
J gene: TRBJ2-7
clone size: NA

CDR3 protein: CASSGDSLVDEQYF
CDR3 DNA: TGTGCCAGCAGCGGGGACTCCTTAGTTGACGAGCAGTACTTC
CDR3 length: 14
D gene: NA
V gene: TRBV9
J gene: TRBJ2-7
clone size: once

CDR3 protein: CASSREHIPPSGANVLTF
CDR3 DNA: TGCGCCAGCAGCCGGGAACACATCCCCCCCTCTGGGGCCAACGTCCTGACTTTC
CDR3 length: 18
D gene: NA
V gene: TRBV5-1
J gene: TRBJ2-6
clone size: NA

CDR3 protein: CASSETGEAYEQYF
CDR3 DNA: TGTGCCAGCAGCGAAACAGGGGAGGCCTACGAGCAGTACTTC
CDR3 length: 14
D gene: NA
V gene: TRBV6-1
J gene: TRBJ2-7
clone size: many

CDR3 protein: CASSFGGMEPQHF
CDR3 DNA: TGTGCCAGCAGTTTTGGGGGGATGGAGCCCCAGCATTTT
CDR3 length: 13
D gene: NA
V gene: TRBV27
J gene: TRBJ1-5
clone size: many

CDR3 protein: CASSVLQGANYGYTF
CDR3 DNA: TGTGCCAGCAGTGTATTGCAGGGCGCTAACTATGGCTACACCTTC
CDR3 length: 15
D gene: NA
V gene: TRBV2
J gene: TRBJ1-2
clone size: NA

CDR3 protein: CASSYFTSNTGELFF
CDR3 DNA: TGTGCCAGCAGTTACTTCACCTCGAACACCGGGGAGCTGTTTTTT
CDR3 length: 15
D gene: NA
V gene: TRBV6-5
J gene: TRBJ2-2
clone size: many

CDR3 protein: CSATPWTSGGNEQFF
CDR3 DNA: TGCAGTGCCACCCCCTGGACTAGCGGGGGAAATGAGCAGTTCTTC
CDR3 length: 15
D gene: TRBD2
V gene: TRBV20-1
J gene: TRBJ2-1
clone size: many

CDR3 protein: CASSFGGSAYGYTF
CDR3 DNA: TGTGCCAGCAGTTTCGGGGGGAGTGCCTATGGCTACACCTTC
CDR3 length: 14
D gene: NA
V gene: TRBV12-3/TRBV12-4
J gene: TRBJ1-2
clone size: many

CDR3 protein: CASSLFESSGNTIYF
CDR3 DNA: TGTGCCAGCAGCTTATTCGAAAGCTCTGGAAACACCATATATTTT
CDR3 length: 15
D gene: NA
V gene: TRBV7-9
J gene: TRBJ1-3
clone size: many

CDR3 protein: CASSLVGQGFYGYTF
CDR3 DNA: TGTGCCAGCAGCTTAGTAGGACAGGGATTCTATGGCTACACCTTC
CDR3 length: 15
D gene: TRBD1
V gene: TRBV7-2
J gene: TRBJ1-2
clone size: few

CDR3 protein: CASTGDSRREGYTF
CDR3 DNA: TGTGCCAGCACCGGGGACAGCCGTAGGGAGGGCTACACCTTC
CDR3 length: 14
D gene: TRBD1
V gene: TRBV2
J gene: TRBJ1-2
clone size: many

CDR3 protein: CASGLVRGETNDGYTF
CDR3 DNA: TGTGCTAGTGGTTTGGTACGTGGAGAAACCAATGATGGCTACACCTTC
CDR3 length: 16
D gene: NA
V gene: TRBV12-5
J gene: TRBJ1-2
clone size: few

CDR3 protein: CASSPLRGGTDTQYF
CDR3 DNA: TGTGCCAGCAGTCCCCTGCGGGGGGGAACAGATACGCAGTATTTT
CDR3 length: 15
D gene: TRBD2
V gene: TRBV25-1
J gene: TRBJ2-3
clone size: NA

CDR3 protein: CASSAVSRRGELFF
CDR3 DNA: TGTGCCAGCAGTGCGGTTTCTAGACGCGGGGAGCTGTTTTTT
CDR3 length: 14
D gene: NA
V gene: TRBV6-1
J gene: TRBJ2-2
clone size: many

CDR3 protein: CSARGGTSDNYGYTF
CDR3 DNA: TGCAGTGCTAGAGGGGGGACTAGCGATAACTATGGCTACACCTTC
CDR3 length: 15
D gene: NA
V gene: TRBV20-1
J gene: TRBJ1-2
clone size: NA

CDR3 protein: CASSQVDFLPGTNYEQYF
CDR3 DNA: TGCGCCAGCAGCCAAGTTGATTTCCTTCCCGGGACCAACTACGAGCAGTACTTC
CDR3 length: 18
D gene: NA
V gene: TRBV4-1
J gene: TRBJ2-7
clone size: many

CDR3 protein: CASSQDLRVEQYF
CDR3 DNA: TGTGCCAGCAGCCAAGATCTGCGAGTCGAGCAGTACTTC
CDR3 length: 13
D gene: NA
V gene: TRBV14
J gene: TRBJ2-7
clone size: many

CDR3 protein: CASSLIRTGGFGNTIYF
CDR3 DNA: TGTGCCAGCAGTCTAATTAGGACAGGGGGCTTTGGAAACACCATATATTTT
CDR3 length: 17
D gene: TRBD1
V gene: TRBV28
J gene: TRBJ1-3
clone size: many

CDR3 protein: CSALDRGEGAFF
CDR3 DNA: TGCAGTGCTTTGGACAGGGGAGAGGGAGCTTTCTTT
CDR3 length: 12
D gene: TRBD1
V gene: TRBV20-1
J gene: TRBJ1-1
clone size: many

CDR3 protein: CASEDQNTEAFF
CDR3 DNA: TGTGCCAGCGAGGACCAGAACACTGAAGCTTTCTTT
CDR3 length: 12
D gene: NA
V gene: TRBV12-3/TRBV12-4
J gene: TRBJ1-1
clone size: many

CDR3 protein: CASSLKTGHQPQHF
CDR3 DNA: TGTGCCAGCAGTTTAAAGACAGGACATCAGCCCCAGCATTTT
CDR3 length: 14
D gene: NA
V gene: TRBV12-3/TRBV12-4
J gene: TRBJ1-5
clone size: NA

CDR3 protein: CSARGGVFQPQHF
CDR3 DNA: TGCAGTGCTAGAGGCGGGGTTTTTCAGCCCCAGCATTTT
CDR3 length: 13
D gene: NA
V gene: TRBV20-1
J gene: TRBJ1-5
clone size: NA

CDR3 protein: CASRKGGEYEQYF
CDR3 DNA: TGTGCCAGCAGAAAAGGGGGCGAATACGAGCAGTACTTC
CDR3 length: 13
D gene: TRBD1
V gene: TRBV28
J gene: TRBJ2-7
clone size: NA

CDR3 protein: CASRGTGVNQPQHF
CDR3 DNA: TGTGCCAGCAGAGGGACAGGGGTTAATCAGCCCCAGCATTTT
CDR3 length: 14
D gene: TRBD1
V gene: TRBV25-1
J gene: TRBJ1-5
clone size: many

CDR3 protein: CASTSRKNAGYTF
CDR3 DNA: TGTGCCAGCACCTCCCGGAAGAATGCTGGCTACACCTTC
CDR3 length: 13
D gene: NA
V gene: TRBV12-3/TRBV12-4
J gene: TRBJ1-2
clone size: NA

CDR3 protein: CASSLSRLAGKQETQYF
CDR3 DNA: TGTGCCAGCAGTTTAAGCAGACTAGCGGGGAAACAAGAGACCCAGTACTTC
CDR3 length: 17
D gene: TRBD2
V gene: TRBV12-3/TRBV12-4
J gene: TRBJ2-5
clone size: many

CDR3 protein: CASSPGTSGRARETQYF
CDR3 DNA: TGTGCCAGCAGCCCTGGGACTAGCGGGAGGGCCAGGGAGACCCAGTACTTC
CDR3 length: 17
D gene: TRBD2
V gene: TRBV28
J gene: TRBJ2-5
clone size: many

CDR3 protein: CASSEAHWNYGYTF
CDR3 DNA: TGTGCCAGCAGTGAAGCGCATTGGAACTATGGCTACACCTTC
CDR3 length: 14
D gene: NA
V gene: TRBV6-1
J gene: TRBJ1-2
clone size: many

CDR3 protein: CASTSRTGAIGETQYF
CDR3 DNA: TGTGCCAGCACGTCACGGACAGGAGCCATCGGAGAGACCCAGTACTTC
CDR3 length: 16
D gene: TRBD1
V gene: TRBV7-6
J gene: TRBJ2-5
clone size: many

CDR3 protein: CASNADRDLGETQYF
CDR3 DNA: TGTGCCAGCAATGCGGACAGGGACCTAGGGGAGACCCAGTACTTC
CDR3 length: 15
D gene: TRBD1
V gene: TRBV2
J gene: TRBJ2-5
clone size: many

CDR3 protein: CSARDNQNTGELFF
CDR3 DNA: TGCAGTGCTAGAGATAATCAGAACACCGGGGAGCTGTTTTTT
CDR3 length: 14
D gene: NA
V gene: TRBV20-1
J gene: TRBJ2-2
clone size: NA